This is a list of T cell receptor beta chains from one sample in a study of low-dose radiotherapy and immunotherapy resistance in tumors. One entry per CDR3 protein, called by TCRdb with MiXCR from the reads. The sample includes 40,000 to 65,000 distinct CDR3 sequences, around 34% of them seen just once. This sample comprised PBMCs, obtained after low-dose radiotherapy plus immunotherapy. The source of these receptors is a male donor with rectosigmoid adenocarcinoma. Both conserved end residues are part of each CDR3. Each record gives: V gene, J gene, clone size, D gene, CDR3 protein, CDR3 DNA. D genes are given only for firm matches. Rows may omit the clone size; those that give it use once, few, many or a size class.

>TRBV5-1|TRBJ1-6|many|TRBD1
CASSLDGRGQGKSPLHF
TGCGCCAGCAGCTTGGACGGCAGGGGACAGGGTAAATCACCCCTCCACTTT
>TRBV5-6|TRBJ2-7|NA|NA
CASSPPGAWYEQYF
TGTGCCAGCAGCCCACCAGGGGCATGGTACGAGCAGTACTTC
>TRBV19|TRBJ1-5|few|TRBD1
CASSRQGQGQPQHF
TGTGCCAGTAGTAGACAGGGCCAAGGCCAGCCCCAGCATTTT
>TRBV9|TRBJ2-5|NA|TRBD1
CASSLGQEETQYF
TGTGCCAGCAGCCTGGGACAGGAGGAGACCCAGTACTTC
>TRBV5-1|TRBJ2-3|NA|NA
CASSLALAGAGDTQYF
TGCGCCAGCAGCTTGGCCCTGGCGGGGGCCGGGGATACGCAGTATTTT
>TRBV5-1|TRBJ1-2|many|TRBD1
CASSPGTGAFYGYTF
TGCGCCAGCAGCCCCGGGACAGGGGCCTTCTATGGCTACACCTTC
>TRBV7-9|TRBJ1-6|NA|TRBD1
CASSTTGRNSPLHF
TGTGCCAGCAGCACGACAGGGAGAAATTCACCCCTCCACTTT
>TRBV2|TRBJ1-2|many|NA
CASSDYGDSLSGGYTF
TGTGCCAGCAGTGATTACGGGGACTCTCTTAGCGGTGGCTACACCTTC
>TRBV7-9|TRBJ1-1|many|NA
CASSPPLWRNTEAFF
TGTGCCAGCAGCCCCCCCCTCTGGAGGAACACTGAAGCTTTCTTT
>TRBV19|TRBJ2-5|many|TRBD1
CASRRTGSGETQYF
TGTGCCAGTAGGAGGACAGGGTCGGGAGAGACCCAGTACTTC
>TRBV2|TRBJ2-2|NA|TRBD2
CASSRGVETGELFF
TGTGCCAGCAGTCGGGGGGTAGAGACCGGGGAGCTGTTTTTT
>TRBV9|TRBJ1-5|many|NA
CASSVPGGGNQPQHF
TGTGCCAGCAGCGTCCCCGGGGGCGGCAATCAGCCCCAGCATTTT
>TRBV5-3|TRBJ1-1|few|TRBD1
CASSPRTGANTEAFF
TGTGCCAGCAGCCCCAGGACAGGGGCGAACACTGAAGCTTTCTTT
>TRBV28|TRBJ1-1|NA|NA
CASKGNTEAFF
TGTGCCAGCAAGGGAAACACTGAAGCTTTCTTT
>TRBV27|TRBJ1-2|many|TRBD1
CASSLARTGALYGYTF
TGTGCCAGCAGTCTCGCGAGGACAGGAGCCCTATATGGCTACACCTTC
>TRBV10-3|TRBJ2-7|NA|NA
CAISWGENYEQYF
TGTGCCATCAGCTGGGGCGAAAACTACGAGCAGTACTTC
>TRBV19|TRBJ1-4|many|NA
CASSFGAGPEKLFF
TGTGCCAGTAGTTTTGGGGCAGGGCCCGAAAAACTGTTTTTT
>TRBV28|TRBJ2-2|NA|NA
CASSFGLGTNTGELFF
TGTGCCAGCAGTTTTGGTCTCGGGACGAACACCGGGGAGCTGTTTTTT
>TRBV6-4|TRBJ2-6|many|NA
CASSEKGDSGANVLTF
TGTGCCAGCAGTGAAAAAGGGGACTCTGGGGCCAACGTCCTGACTTTC
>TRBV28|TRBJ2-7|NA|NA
CASSSGLSIYEQYF
TGTGCCAGCAGTTCGGGACTTAGCATCTACGAGCAGTACTTC
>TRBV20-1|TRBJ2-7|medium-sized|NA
CSARETVDYEQYF
TGCAGTGCTAGAGAGACAGTTGACTACGAGCAGTACTTC
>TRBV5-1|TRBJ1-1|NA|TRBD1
CASSVQGAPTEAFF
TGCGCCAGCAGCGTACAGGGGGCGCCCACTGAAGCTTTCTTT
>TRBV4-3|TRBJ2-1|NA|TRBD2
CASSSRLAGAEEQFF
TGCGCCAGCAGCTCCCGTCTAGCGGGAGCGGAGGAGCAGTTCTTC
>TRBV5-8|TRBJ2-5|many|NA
CASTLDSQKQTQYF
TGTGCCAGCACCCTGGACAGCCAAAAACAGACCCAGTACTTC
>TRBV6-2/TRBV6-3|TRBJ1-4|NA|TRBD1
CASSPGTGLGEKLFF
TGTGCCAGCAGCCCGGGGACAGGGCTTGGTGAAAAACTGTTTTTT
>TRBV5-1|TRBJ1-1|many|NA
CASSATGYDTEAFF
TGCGCCAGCAGCGCAACAGGGTACGACACTGAAGCTTTCTTT
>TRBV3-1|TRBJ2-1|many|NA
CASSHEGNEQFF
TGTGCCAGCAGCCACGAGGGGAATGAGCAGTTCTTC
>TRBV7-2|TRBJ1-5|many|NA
CASSLVSGQANQPQHF
TGTGCCAGCAGCTTAGTTTCAGGTCAGGCGAATCAGCCCCAGCATTTT
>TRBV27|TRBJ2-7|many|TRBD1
CASSMDRPPYEQYF
TGTGCCAGCAGTATGGACAGGCCTCCCTACGAGCAGTACTTC
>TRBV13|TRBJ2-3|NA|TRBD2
CASSLPLAVTDTQYF
TGTGCCAGCAGCTTACCACTAGCGGTGACAGATACGCAGTATTTT
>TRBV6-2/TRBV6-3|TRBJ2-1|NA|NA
CASKLGDSTGPGGEQFF
TGTGCCAGCAAATTAGGGGACTCTACAGGGCCCGGTGGTGAGCAGTTCTTC
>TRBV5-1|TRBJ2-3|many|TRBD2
CASSSGGSVTDTQYF
TGCGCCAGCAGCTCCGGCGGGAGTGTCACAGATACGCAGTATTTT
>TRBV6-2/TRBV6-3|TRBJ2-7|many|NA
CASSYSAEFYYEQYF
TGTGCCAGCAGTTACAGCGCGGAATTTTACTACGAGCAGTACTTC
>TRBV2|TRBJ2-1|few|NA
CASSEALRAANYNEQFF
TGTGCCAGCAGTGAAGCGCTCCGTGCGGCGAACTACAATGAGCAGTTCTTC
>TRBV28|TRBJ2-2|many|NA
CASSPLGDVRAGELFF
TGTGCCAGCAGTCCGCTAGGGGACGTGAGGGCCGGGGAGCTGTTTTTT
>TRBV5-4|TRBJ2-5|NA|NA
CASSPSWRGESETQYF
TGTGCCAGCAGCCCCAGTTGGAGGGGCGAGTCAGAGACCCAGTACTTC
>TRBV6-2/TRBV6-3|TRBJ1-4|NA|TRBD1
CASSEAPGGRPNEKLFF
TGTGCCAGCAGTGAAGCACCAGGGGGCAGGCCCAATGAAAAACTGTTTTTT
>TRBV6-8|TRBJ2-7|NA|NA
CASSESRPPPHEQYF
TGTGCCAGCAGTGAATCCCGGCCTCCACCTCACGAGCAGTACTTC
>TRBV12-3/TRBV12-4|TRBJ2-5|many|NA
CASSLRSDQETQYF
TGTGCCAGCAGCCTTAGAAGCGACCAAGAGACCCAGTACTTC
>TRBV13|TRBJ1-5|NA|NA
CASSFGSQPQHF
TGTGCCAGCAGTTTCGGAAGTCAGCCCCAGCATTTT
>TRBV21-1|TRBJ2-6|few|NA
CASSKGTEPSSGANVLTF
TGTGCCAGCAGCAAAGGGACTGAGCCCAGCTCTGGGGCCAACGTCCTGACTTTC
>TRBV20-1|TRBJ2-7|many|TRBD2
CSARRDYISYEQYF
TGCAGTGCTAGGAGGGACTACATCTCCTACGAGCAGTACTTC
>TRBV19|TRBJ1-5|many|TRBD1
CASSYTGDGNQPQHF
TGTGCCAGTAGTTATACAGGGGATGGCAATCAGCCCCAGCATTTT
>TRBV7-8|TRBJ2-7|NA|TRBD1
CASSWLGTAKSYEQYF
TGTGCCAGCAGCTGGCTAGGGACAGCGAAATCCTACGAGCAGTACTTC
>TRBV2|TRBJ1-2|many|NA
CASSERGVSFGYTF
TGTGCCAGCAGTGAACGGGGGGTGAGTTTCGGCTACACCTTC
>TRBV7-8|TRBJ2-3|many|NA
CASSLIGITDTQYF
TGTGCCAGCAGCTTGATAGGAATCACAGATACGCAGTATTTT
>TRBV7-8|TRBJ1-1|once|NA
CASSLVVTMNTEAFF
TGTGCCAGCAGCTTAGTGGTGACAATGAACACTGAAGCTTTCTTT
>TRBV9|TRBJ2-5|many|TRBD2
CASSASTGLAGFGETQYF
TGTGCCAGCAGCGCCTCGACAGGGCTAGCGGGGTTCGGGGAGACCCAGTACTTC
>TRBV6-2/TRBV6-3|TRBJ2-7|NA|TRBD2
CASSRGGLSRDEQYF
TGTGCCAGCAGTCGCGGGGGTCTATCTAGGGACGAGCAGTACTTC
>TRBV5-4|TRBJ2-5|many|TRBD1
CASSGDREVTQYF
TGTGCCAGCAGCGGGGACAGGGAGGTGACCCAGTACTTC
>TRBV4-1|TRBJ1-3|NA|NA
CASSQDFGGVGTGNTIYF
TGCGCCAGCAGCCAAGATTTCGGAGGGGTTGGGACTGGAAACACCATATATTTT
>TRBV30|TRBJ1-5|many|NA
CAWSPGQNQPQHF
TGTGCCTGGAGCCCAGGACAGAATCAGCCCCAGCATTTT
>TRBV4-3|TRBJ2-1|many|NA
CASSQEQGFGTYNEQFF
TGCGCCAGCAGCCAAGAGCAGGGGTTTGGGACCTACAATGAGCAGTTCTTC
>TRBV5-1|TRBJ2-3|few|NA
CASSLEGGGTDTQYF
TGCGCCAGCAGCTTGGAAGGGGGGGGGACAGATACGCAGTATTTT
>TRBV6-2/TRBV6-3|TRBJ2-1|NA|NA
CASSFGSYNEQFF
TGTGCCAGCAGCTTTGGCTCCTACAATGAGCAGTTCTTC